Listed here are 25 T cell receptor beta chains from one sample, sequenced in a study of sequential checkpoint blockade in melanoma. The treatment was: randomized to nivolumab then ipilimumab (arm A) or the reverse (arm B). Only in-frame clones appear in the TCRdb table, and some are missing; sequencing was by immunoSEQ multiplex PCR. The sample consists of about 32,000 clones, roughly 84% of them appearing once. The material was CD8+ T cells sorted from blood (inferred from file names), obtained from a patient given nivolumab and ipilimumab in sequence. The receptors shown here come from a human donor with melanoma.

This chain uses TRBV30 with TRBJ1-5; tentatively, D is TRBD1 (6 bases). Germline V gene lookup returns CDR1 GTSNPN and CDR2 SVGIG (reference sequence). CDR3 length: 13 residues. Trimming cost V 6 bases and J 3 bases, with 12 bases left between them. As DNA, the CDR3 is TGTGCCTGCGACCGGGACACCAATCAGCCCCAGCATTTT. Its protein product is CACDRDTNQPQHF.

In nucleotides, the CDR3 is TGCGCCAGCAGCGGGGGGACAGGGGAATGGGACAATGAGCAGTTCTTC. The encoded protein is CASSGGTGEWDNEQFF. The chain has TRBV5-1 and TRBJ2-1; 10 nucleotides line up with TRBD1. The CDR3 covers 16 residues. Germline V gives CDR1 SGHRS, CDR2 YFSETQ. Trimming at V came to 4 bases and at J to 5 bases, leaving 9 bases not matched to a gene.

A single count supports this clone. CDR3 region: CAWGEGASPGNTIYF. As DNA, the CDR3 is TGTGCCTGGGGTGAAGGGGCCTCTCCTGGAAACACCATATATTTT. V and J are TRBV30 and TRBJ1-3; D is possibly TRBD1 (5 bases). Germline CDR1 and CDR2: GTSNPN and SVGIG (reference sequence). The CDR3 is 15 amino acids. The ends were cut back, 5 bases at V and 2 bases at J, with 16 bases in the middle.

This chain links TRBV6-5 with TRBJ2-1; 8 nucleotides line up with TRBD2. The CDR3 length is 15 residues. CDR1 and CDR2 (germline): MNHEY, SVGAGI. Trimming removed 6 bases from V and 2 bases from J; junction bases left unmatched: 6. The DNA of the CDR3 is TGTGCCAGCAGGATCATAGCGGGACCCTACAATGAGCAGTTCTTC. Encoded protein: CASRIIAGPYNEQFF.

This clone has a single count. The J gene is TRBJ2-7, the V gene TRBV12-1; the D segment call TRBD2 is taken from the table without a DNA check. TRBV12-1 corresponds to a pseudogene. CDR3 length equals 16 residues. In DNA, the CDR3 is TGTGCCAGCAGCCATGGGCGTGGGGGGGGGACCTACGAGCAGTACTTC. Translated, it gives CASSHGRGGGTYEQYF.

The chain is built from TRBV28 and TRBJ1-1; 7 bases fit TRBD1. The V gene's germline CDR1 is MDHEN and CDR2 SYDVKM. J was trimmed by 5 bases and V by 4 bases; bases with no gene match: 10. CDR3 length: 15 residues. CDR3 sequence: CASSSLQGTWTEAFF. CDR3 nucleotides: TGTGCCAGCAGTTCCTTACAGGGGACCTGGACTGAAGCTTTCTTT.

This chain joins TRBV28 and TRBJ1-1; no reliable D call. This CDR3 spans 14 amino acids. CDR1 and CDR2 (germline): MDHEN, SYDVKM. Trimming removed 4 bases at V and 3 bases at J, with 12 bases between. The CDR3 bases are TGTGCCAGCAGTTCCCTGCAGTCCTACACTGAAGCTTTCTTT. This gives the protein CASSSLQSYTEAFF.

This sequence joins TRBV27 and TRBJ2-7; weak D call: TRBD1 (6 bases). The CDR3 has 13 amino acids. CDR1 is MNHEY, CDR2 SMNVEV, per germline (reference sequence). Trimming cost V 8 bases and J 5 bases, with 16 bases left between them. DNA for the CDR3: TGTGCCAGCGGCTTGGGACACTGGGACGAGCAGTACTTC. Its protein is CASGLGHWDEQYF.

By share of the sample, this clone is medium-sized (0.01 to 0.1%). The chain joins TRBV7-9 to TRBJ2-7; D is perhaps TRBD1 (5 bases). The CDR3 is 16 residues long. The V gene's germline CDR1 is SEHNR and CDR2 FQNEAQ (reference sequence). V was pared by 2 bases and J by 2 bases, with 16 bases between. This CDR3 is CASSLSLGAYAYEQYF. CDR3 coding DNA: TGTGCCAGCAGCTTATCGTTAGGGGCCTACGCCTACGAGCAGTACTTC.

This sequence joins TRBV4-3 and TRBJ1-1, with 8 bases that match TRBD1. The V gene's germline CDR1 is LGHNA and CDR2 YSLEER. V shed 4 bases, J shed 1 base, and the junction held 5 bases outside the gene matches. This CDR3 is built from 15 residues. The CDR3 DNA sequence: TGCGCCAGCAGCCGCCTTACAGGGGGGAACACTGAAGCTTTCTTT. This encodes CASSRLTGGNTEAFF.

This chain connects TRBV11-2 to TRBJ2-1; D may be TRBD2 (7 bases). Trimming removed 0 bases at V and 7 bases at J, with 19 bases between. The germline V gene has CDR1 SGHAT and CDR2 FQNNGV. There are 17 residues in the CDR3. Here the CDR3 reads CASSLDSLWGRGNEQFF. For the CDR3, the DNA is TGTGCCAGCAGCTTAGATTCCCTCTGGGGGAGGGGGAATGAGCAGTTCTTC.

The sample holds a few counts of this clone. The V and J genes are TRBV21-1 and TRBJ1-6. TRBV21-1 is designated a pseudogene. The CDR3 covers 18 residues. CDR3 loop: CASSRVVATLHHNSPLHF. CDR3 nucleotides: TGTGCCAGCAGTCGAGTTGTAGCTACACTACATCATAATTCACCCCTCCACTTT.

The rearrangement uses TRBV5-1 and TRBJ2-2; D is perhaps TRBD1 (6 bases). Per the germline V gene, CDR1 is SGHRS and CDR2 is YFSETQ. Trimming stripped 3 bases from V and 8 bases from J, with 20 bases between. The CDR3 has 16 residues. This chain's CDR3 is CASSSGQGPASGELFF. CDR3 nucleotide sequence: TGCGCCAGCAGCTCCGGCCAGGGGCCCGCCAGTGGGGAGCTGTTTTTT.

The chain links TRBV5-3 to TRBJ2-2; 14 nucleotides match TRBD2. TRBV5-3 is annotated as an ORF whose role is uncertain. There are 18 residues in the CDR3. J gave up 0 bases and V 4 bases, and 5 bases lay outside the gene matches. For the CDR3, the DNA is TGTGCCAGAAGCATGGGACTAGCGGGGGCCGCGAACACCGGGGAGCTGTTTTTT. Translated: CARSMGLAGAANTGELFF.

The rearrangement joins TRBV4-3 to TRBJ2-2, with TRBD1 identical over 8 bases. This CDR3 comprises 16 residues. V was clipped by 3 bases and J by 2 bases; unmatched bases: 5. Germline V gene lookup returns CDR1 LGHNA and CDR2 YSLEER. CDR3 coding DNA: TGCGCCAGCAGCCACCCACAGGGGGGAAACACCGGGGAGCTGTTTTTT. It specifies CASSHPQGGNTGELFF.

The rearrangement joins TRBV5-1 to TRBJ1-2; D gene ambiguous. The CDR3 length is 16 residues. V lost 0 bases and J lost 3, with 15 bases in between. Per germline, CDR1 SGHRS and CDR2 YFSETQ. In nucleotides, the CDR3 is TGCGCCAGCAGCTTGGCGGCCGACTCCGTTCACTATGGCTACACCTTC. This codes for CASSLAADSVHYGYTF.

This rearrangement joins TRBV4-1 to TRBJ2-7; D might be TRBD1 (6 bases). The CDR3 extends over 13 amino acids. The germline CDR1 and CDR2 sequences are MGHRA and YSYEKL. Between the trimmed V and J ends, which lost 1 base and 3 bases, there was a span of 7 bases. CDR3 protein: CASSQVRGYEQYF. The CDR3 region has the DNA TGCGCCAGCAGCCAAGTCAGGGGCTACGAGCAGTACTTC.

This clone was found once. The genes are TRBV27 and TRBJ2-1, with 7 positions matching TRBD2. V lost 5 bases and J lost 1; bases outside the gene matches: 11. The germline V gene has CDR1 MNHEY and CDR2 SMNVEV (reference sequence). The CDR3 has 17 amino acids. The CDR3 bases are TGTGCCAGCAGTATTTTTGCGGGAGTTGGTTCCTACAATGAGCAGTTCTTC. This sequence encodes CASSIFAGVGSYNEQFF.

The chain carries TRBV5-6 and TRBJ1-2, with 8 bases matching TRBD1. V was pared by 6 bases and J by 8 bases, with 12 bases of the junction left unmatched. Germline V CDR1 and CDR2: SGHDT, YYEEEE. The CDR3 is 14 residues long. CDR3 nucleotide sequence: TGTGCCAGCACCTTTTCAGGGGGCTTTTGGGGCTACACCTTC. It codes for CASTFSGGFWGYTF.

The CDR3 DNA sequence: TGCGCCAGCAGCCAAGAAAACTCCTTTATTGGCTACACCTTC. Translated: CASSQENSFIGYTF. The chain has TRBV4-3 and TRBJ1-2; D not certain. Looked up from germline, CDR1 is LGHNA and CDR2 is YSLEER. The V end lost 0 bases, the J end lost 7 bases, and 12 bases lay between the germline ends. The CDR3 is 14 residues long.

The chain links TRBV18 to TRBJ2-7; 7 nucleotides match TRBD1. This CDR3 is built from 13 residues. Germline CDR1 is KGHSH and CDR2 is LQKENI. Germline trimming cut 4 bases from V and 4 bases from J; bases unmatched to any gene: 4. The CDR3 spells CASSHDRDYEQYF. DNA of the CDR3: TGTGCCAGCTCACACGACAGGGATTACGAGCAGTACTTC.

V gene TRBV28 combines with J gene TRBJ2-7; 7 bases are shared with TRBD1. V was clipped by 3 bases and J by 0 bases; unmatched bases: 8. The CDR3 is 16 amino acids. Germline V gene lookup returns CDR1 MDHEN and CDR2 SYDVKM. CDR3 residues: CASSFQDRSSSYEQYF. The CDR3 coding sequence is TGTGCCAGCAGTTTCCAGGACAGGTCATCCTCCTACGAGCAGTACTTC.

The chain is built from TRBV13 and TRBJ1-1; D call uncertain. This CDR3 is 12 amino acids long. The V end lost 5 bases, the J end lost 0 bases, and 4 bases lay between the germline ends. Germline values: CDR1 PRHDT, CDR2 FYEKMQ (reference sequence). The CDR3: CASSNMNTEAFF. In DNA, the CDR3 is TGTGCCAGCAGCAACATGAACACTGAAGCTTTCTTT. The full variable domain, completed using reference TRBV13 and TRBJ1-1, is AAGVIQSPRHLIKEKRETATLKCYPIPRHDTVYWYQQGPGQDPQFLISFYEKMQSDKGSIPDRFSAQQFSDYHSELNMSSLELGDSALYFCASSNMNTEAFFGQGTRLTVV.

The J gene is TRBJ1-2, the V gene TRBV19, with 7 bases that match TRBD1. Germline V lookup: CDR1 LNHDA, CDR2 SQIVND (reference sequence). The CDR3 contains 15 residues. After removal of 5 bases from V and 1 base from J, the junction contained 7 bases not matched to a gene. This CDR3 reads CASSHPAGGNYGYTF. The CDR3 bases are TGTGCCAGTAGTCACCCGGCAGGGGGTAACTATGGCTACACCTTC.

This clone was seen once. The chain joins TRBV6-5 to TRBJ1-3; TRBD1 might be the D (6 bases). The V end lost 8 bases, the J end lost 0 bases, and 11 bases lay between the germline ends. The CDR3 covers 14 residues. Germline values: CDR1 MNHEY, CDR2 SVGAGI. This chain's CDR3 is CASATGSSGNTIYF. CDR3 sequence (DNA): TGTGCCAGCGCTACAGGGTCCTCTGGAAACACCATATATTTT.